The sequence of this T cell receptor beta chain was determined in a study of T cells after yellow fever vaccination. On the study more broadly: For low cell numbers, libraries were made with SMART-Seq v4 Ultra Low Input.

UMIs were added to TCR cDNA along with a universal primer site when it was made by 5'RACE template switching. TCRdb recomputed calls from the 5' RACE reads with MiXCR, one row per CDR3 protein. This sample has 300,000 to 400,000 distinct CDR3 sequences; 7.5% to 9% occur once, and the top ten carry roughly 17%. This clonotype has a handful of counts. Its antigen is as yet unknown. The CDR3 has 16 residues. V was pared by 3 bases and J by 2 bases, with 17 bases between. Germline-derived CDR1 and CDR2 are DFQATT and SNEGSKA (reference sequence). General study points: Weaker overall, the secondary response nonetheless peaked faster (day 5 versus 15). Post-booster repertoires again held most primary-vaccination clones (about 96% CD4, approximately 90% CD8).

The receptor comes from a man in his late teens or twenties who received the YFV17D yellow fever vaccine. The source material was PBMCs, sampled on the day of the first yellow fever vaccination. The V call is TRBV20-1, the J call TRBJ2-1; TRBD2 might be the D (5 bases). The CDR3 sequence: CSASQVASTTYNEQFF. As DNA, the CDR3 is TGCAGTGCTAGCCAAGTAGCGAGCACCACCTACAATGAGCAGTTCTTC.